The entry that follows covers one T cell receptor beta chain sequence. Deep-level running was used for the assay. The data were produced by immunoSEQ multiplex PCR, yet TCRdb's version contains in-frame clones alone and is incomplete. The profile shows approximately 1,000,000 clones, 70% to 80% of them singletons. The source of the sample is a study of shared clonotypes between healthy human individuals. The CDR3 covers 13 residues. CDR1 and CDR2 (germline): GTSNPN, SVGIG (reference sequence). V shed 8 bases and J shed 2 bases, with 15 bases lying between them. The chain uses TRBV30 and TRBJ1-2; weak D call: TRBD1 (5 bases). Sequencing input: memory CD4+ T cells from PBMCs. The subset was: CD45RA-negative fraction. This clonotype originated in a man between 18 and 35 years old in good health. Some clones in this sample may be carry-over from other donors' samples. The CDR3 here is CARTGTDNYGYTF. The CDR3 region has the DNA TGTGCCCGAACCGGGACGGACAACTATGGCTACACCTTC.